The present T cell receptor beta chain was sequenced within a study of blood T cell repertoires in COVID-19. Germline V gene sequence: CDR1 MDHEN, CDR2 SYDVKM. V shed 3 bases and J shed 1 base, with 13 bases lying between them. This CDR3 contains 16 residues. Sequencing was performed with immunoSEQ multiplex PCR; in TCRdb, only in-frame clones are kept and a portion is missing. This table holds 23,000 or so clones, approximately 90% found once. Sequenced input: peripheral blood. The TCR originated in a human donor in a cohort sampled during active COVID-19. V is TRBV28 and J is TRBJ1-5; D is unclear. In nucleotides, the CDR3 is TGTGCCAGCAGTTTTTCGGGGTTTGGAAGCAATCAGCCCCAGCATTTT. Translated, it gives CASSFSGFGSNQPQHF.